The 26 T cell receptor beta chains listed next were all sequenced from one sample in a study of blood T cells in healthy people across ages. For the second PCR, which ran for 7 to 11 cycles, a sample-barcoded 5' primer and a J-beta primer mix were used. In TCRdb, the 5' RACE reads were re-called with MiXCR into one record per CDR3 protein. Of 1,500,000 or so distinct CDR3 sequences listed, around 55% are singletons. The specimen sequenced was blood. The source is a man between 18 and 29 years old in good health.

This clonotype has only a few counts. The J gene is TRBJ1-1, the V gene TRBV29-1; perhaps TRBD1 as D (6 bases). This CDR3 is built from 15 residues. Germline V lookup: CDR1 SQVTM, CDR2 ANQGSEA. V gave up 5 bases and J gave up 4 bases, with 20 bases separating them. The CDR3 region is CSVPSEGGYGTEAFF. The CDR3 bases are TGCAGCGTTCCCTCAGAGGGGGGCTACGGCACTGAAGCTTTCTTT.

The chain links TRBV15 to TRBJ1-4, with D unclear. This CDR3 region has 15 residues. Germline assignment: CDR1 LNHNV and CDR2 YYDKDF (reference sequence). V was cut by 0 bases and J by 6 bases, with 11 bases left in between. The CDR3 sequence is CATSRDAGIYEKLFF. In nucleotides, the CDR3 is TGTGCCACCAGCAGAGATGCTGGGATTTATGAAAAACTGTTTTTT.

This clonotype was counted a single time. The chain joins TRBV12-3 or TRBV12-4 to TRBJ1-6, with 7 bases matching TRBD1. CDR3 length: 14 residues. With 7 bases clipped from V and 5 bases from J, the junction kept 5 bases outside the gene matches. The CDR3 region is CASKTGTDNSPLHF. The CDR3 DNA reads TGTGCCAGCAAGACAGGGACTGATAATTCACCCCTCCACTTT.

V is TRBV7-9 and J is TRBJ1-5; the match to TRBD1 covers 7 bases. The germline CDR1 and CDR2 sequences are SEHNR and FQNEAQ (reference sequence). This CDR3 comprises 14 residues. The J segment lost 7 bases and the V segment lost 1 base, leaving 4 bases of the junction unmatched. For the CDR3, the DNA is TGTGCCAGCAGCTTAGAGACAGGGTGGCAGCCCCAGCATTTT. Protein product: CASSLETGWQPQHF.

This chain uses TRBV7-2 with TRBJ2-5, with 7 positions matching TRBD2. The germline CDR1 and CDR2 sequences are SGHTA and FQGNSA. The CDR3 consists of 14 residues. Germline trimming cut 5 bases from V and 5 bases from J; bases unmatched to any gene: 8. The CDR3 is CASSNNGLGETQYF. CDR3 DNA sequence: TGTGCCAGCAGCAATAACGGACTAGGGGAGACCCAGTACTTC.

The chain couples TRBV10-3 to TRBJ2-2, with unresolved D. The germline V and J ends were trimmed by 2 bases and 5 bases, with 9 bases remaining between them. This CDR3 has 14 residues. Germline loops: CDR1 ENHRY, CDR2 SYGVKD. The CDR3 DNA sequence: TGTGCCATCAGTGAGGATATCGGGACCGGGGAGCTGTTTTTT. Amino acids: CAISEDIGTGELFF.

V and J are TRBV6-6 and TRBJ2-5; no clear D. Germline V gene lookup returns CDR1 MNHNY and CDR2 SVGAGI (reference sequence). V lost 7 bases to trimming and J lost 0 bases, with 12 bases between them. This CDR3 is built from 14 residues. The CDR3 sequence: CASTPLAHQETQYF. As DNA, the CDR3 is TGTGCCAGCACCCCGTTAGCACACCAAGAGACCCAGTACTTC.

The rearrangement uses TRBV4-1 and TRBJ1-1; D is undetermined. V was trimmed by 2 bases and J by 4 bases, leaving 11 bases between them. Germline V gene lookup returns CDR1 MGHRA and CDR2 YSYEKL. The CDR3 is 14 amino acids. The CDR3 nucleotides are TGCGCCAGCAGCCAAACGACGGGTATCACTGAAGCTTTCTTT. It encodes CASSQTTGITEAFF.

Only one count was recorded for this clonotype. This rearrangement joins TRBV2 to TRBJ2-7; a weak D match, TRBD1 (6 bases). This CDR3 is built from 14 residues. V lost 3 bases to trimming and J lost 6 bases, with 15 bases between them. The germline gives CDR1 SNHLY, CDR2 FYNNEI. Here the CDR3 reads CASSDWGRWAEQYF. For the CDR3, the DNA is TGTGCCAGCAGTGATTGGGGGCGTTGGGCCGAGCAGTACTTC.

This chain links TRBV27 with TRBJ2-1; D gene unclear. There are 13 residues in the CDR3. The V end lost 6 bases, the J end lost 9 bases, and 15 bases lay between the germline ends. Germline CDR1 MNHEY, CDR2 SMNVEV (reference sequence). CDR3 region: CASSPTGTGEQFF. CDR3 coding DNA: TGTGCCAGCAGCCCCACGGGTACCGGTGAGCAGTTCTTC.

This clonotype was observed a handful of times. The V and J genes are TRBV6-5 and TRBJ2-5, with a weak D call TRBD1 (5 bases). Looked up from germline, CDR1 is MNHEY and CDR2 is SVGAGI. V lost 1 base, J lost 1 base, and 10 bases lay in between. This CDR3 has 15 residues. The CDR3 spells CASSYLRGSQETQYF. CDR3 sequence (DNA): TGTGCCAGCAGTTACTTAAGGGGCTCCCAAGAGACCCAGTACTTC.

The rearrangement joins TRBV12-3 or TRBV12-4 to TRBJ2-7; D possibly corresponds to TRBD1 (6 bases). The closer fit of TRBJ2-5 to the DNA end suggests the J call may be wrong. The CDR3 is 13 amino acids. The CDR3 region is CASRIRGYETQYF. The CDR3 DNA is TGTGCCAGCAGAATCAGGGGATACGAGACCCAGTACTTC.

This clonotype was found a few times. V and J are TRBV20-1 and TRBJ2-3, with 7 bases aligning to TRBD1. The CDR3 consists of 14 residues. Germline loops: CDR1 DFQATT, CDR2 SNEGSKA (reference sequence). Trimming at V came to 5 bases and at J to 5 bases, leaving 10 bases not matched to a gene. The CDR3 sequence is CSARDRVVIDTQYF. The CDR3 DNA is TGCAGTGCTCGCGACAGGGTCGTTATAGATACGCAGTATTTT.

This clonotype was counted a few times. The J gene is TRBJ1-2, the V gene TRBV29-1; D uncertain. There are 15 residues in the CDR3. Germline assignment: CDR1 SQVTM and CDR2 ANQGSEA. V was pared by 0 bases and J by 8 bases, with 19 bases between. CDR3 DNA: TGCAGCGTTGAAGATGTGGCAGCCGTATGGGGAGGCTACACCTTC. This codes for CSVEDVAAVWGGYTF.

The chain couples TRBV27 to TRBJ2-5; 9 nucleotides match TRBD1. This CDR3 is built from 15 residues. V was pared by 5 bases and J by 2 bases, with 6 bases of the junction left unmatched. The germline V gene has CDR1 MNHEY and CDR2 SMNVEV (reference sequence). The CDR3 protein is CASSHTGGNQETQYF. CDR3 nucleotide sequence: TGTGCCAGCAGTCACACAGGGGGCAATCAAGAGACCCAGTACTTC.

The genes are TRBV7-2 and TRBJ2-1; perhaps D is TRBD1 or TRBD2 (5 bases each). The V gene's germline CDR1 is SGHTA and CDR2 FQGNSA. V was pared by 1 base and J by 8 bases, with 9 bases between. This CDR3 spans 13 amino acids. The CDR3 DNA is TGTGCCAGCAGCTTAGGCCAGGGACATGAGCAGTTCTTC. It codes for CASSLGQGHEQFF.

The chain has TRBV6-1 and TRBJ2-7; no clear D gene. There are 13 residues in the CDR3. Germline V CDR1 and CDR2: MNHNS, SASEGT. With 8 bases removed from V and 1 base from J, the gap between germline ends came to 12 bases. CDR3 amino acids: CASRKGRSYEQYF. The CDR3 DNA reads TGTGCCAGCCGTAAGGGTAGGTCCTACGAGCAGTACTTC.

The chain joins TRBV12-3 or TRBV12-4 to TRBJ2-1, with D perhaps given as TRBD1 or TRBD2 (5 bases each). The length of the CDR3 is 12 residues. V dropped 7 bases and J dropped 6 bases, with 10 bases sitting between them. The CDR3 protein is CASTWGPNEQFF. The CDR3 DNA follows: TGTGCCAGCACATGGGGACCCAATGAGCAGTTCTTC.

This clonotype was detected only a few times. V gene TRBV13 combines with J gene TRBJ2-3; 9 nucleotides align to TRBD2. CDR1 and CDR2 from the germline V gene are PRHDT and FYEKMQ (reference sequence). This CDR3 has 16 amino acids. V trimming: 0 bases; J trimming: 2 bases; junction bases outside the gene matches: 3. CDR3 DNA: TGTGCCAGCAGCTTAGGAGCGGGGGGACTCACAGATACGCAGTATTTT. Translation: CASSLGAGGLTDTQYF.

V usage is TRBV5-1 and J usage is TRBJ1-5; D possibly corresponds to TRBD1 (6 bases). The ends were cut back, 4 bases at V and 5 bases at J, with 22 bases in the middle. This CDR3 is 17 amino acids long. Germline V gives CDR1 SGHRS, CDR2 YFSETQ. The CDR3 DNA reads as TGCGCCAGCAGCCTTATACCGACAGGTTGGGGCGATCAGCCCCAGCATTTT. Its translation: CASSLIPTGWGDQPQHF.

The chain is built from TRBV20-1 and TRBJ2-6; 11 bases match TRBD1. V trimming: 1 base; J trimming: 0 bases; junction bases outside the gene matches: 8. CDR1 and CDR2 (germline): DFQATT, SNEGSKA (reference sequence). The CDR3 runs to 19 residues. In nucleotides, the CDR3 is TGCAGTGCTAGAGGCCCCGAGGGACAGGGGGGCTCTGGGGCCAACGTCCTGACTTTC. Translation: CSARGPEGQGGSGANVLTF.

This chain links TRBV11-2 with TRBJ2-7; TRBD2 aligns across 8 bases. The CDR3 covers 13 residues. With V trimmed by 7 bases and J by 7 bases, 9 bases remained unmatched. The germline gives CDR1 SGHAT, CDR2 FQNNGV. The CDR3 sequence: CASTRAGVYEQYF. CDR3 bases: TGTGCCAGCACCCGAGCGGGAGTGTATGAGCAGTACTTC.

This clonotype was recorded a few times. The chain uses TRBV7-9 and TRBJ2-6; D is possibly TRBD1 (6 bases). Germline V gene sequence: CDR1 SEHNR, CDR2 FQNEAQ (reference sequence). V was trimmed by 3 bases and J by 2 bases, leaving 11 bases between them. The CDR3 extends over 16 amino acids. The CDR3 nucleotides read TGTGCCAGCAGCTTTTCCCCAGGGGCTGGGGCCAACGTCCTGACTTTC. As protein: CASSFSPGAGANVLTF.

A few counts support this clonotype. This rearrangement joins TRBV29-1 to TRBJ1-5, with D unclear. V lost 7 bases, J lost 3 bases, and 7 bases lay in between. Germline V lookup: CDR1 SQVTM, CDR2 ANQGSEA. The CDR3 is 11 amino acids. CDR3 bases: TGCAGCGGACGCTCCAATCAGCCCCAGCATTTT. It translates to CSGRSNQPQHF.

CDR3 in amino acids: CSVKKTGNTEAFF. CDR3 in DNA: TGCAGCGTTAAAAAGACAGGGAACACTGAAGCTTTCTTT. The rearrangement uses TRBV29-1 and TRBJ1-1, with a possible D match to TRBD1 (6 bases). V lost 5 bases, J lost 1 base, and 11 bases lay in between. The CDR3 has 13 amino acids. Germline lookup yields CDR1 SQVTM and CDR2 ANQGSEA.

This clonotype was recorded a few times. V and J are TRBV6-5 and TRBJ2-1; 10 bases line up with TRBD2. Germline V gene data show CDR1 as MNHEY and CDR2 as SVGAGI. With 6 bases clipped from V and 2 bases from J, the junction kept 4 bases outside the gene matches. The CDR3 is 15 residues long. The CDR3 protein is CASRQAGGPYNEQFF. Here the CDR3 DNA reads TGTGCCAGCAGACAAGCGGGGGGGCCCTACAATGAGCAGTTCTTC.